This TCR beta chain emerged from a study of identical twins. Turning to this clonotype: The antigen remains undetermined.

The V gene's germline CDR1 is SGHNT and CDR2 YENEEA. CDR3 length: 12 residues. Trimming took off 1 base at V and 12 bases at J, with 13 bases between the two ends. Study findings and constraints: Within twin pairs, the out-of-frame alpha sequences they shared showed excess low generation probability.

TCRdb re-analysed the 5' RACE reads in MiXCR, keeping a single row per CDR3 protein. The sample yields 500,000 to 700,000 distinct CDR3 sequences, under 8.5% seen once. These data also formed part of another study, on yellow fever vaccine responses in identical twins.

The sequencing sample was made of PBMCs. The origin of this receptor is a woman under 30 in good health. The chain uses TRBV11-3 and TRBJ2-7, with unresolved D. The CDR3 DNA sequence: TGTGCCAGCAGCTTAGCTAGACAACAGCCGTACTTC. It is translated as CASSLARQQPYF.